This T cell receptor (beta chain) comes out of a study of blood T cell repertoires in COVID-19. Study context: The United States, Italy and Spain were the sources of the acute and convalescent COVID-19 samples. T cells, B-cell-depleted T cells, or PBMCs provided the cDNA or gDNA that served as material.

The authors' processing: By means of reference gene primer amplification, nucleated cell counts were estimated. TCRdb keeps only in-frame clones here, not all; method: immunoSEQ multiplex PCR. D and trimming were read from the DNA, whereas the V and J calls and clone size are those reported in that table. The table has 200,000 to 250,000 clones, about 78% seen once. Germline-derived CDR1 and CDR2 are SGHTA and FQGTGA. There are 13 residues in the CDR3. The V gene lost 2 bases and the J gene lost 5 bases, with 6 bases spanning the gap. This clone was seen a handful of times. In the same sample, other DNA sequences code for this CDR3.

This chain uses TRBV7-3 with TRBJ2-2; unclear D gene. This sequence was found in a woman between 65 and 79 years old with acute or convalescent COVID-19. The sequenced sample consisted of peripheral blood. The CDR3 nucleotides are TGTGCCAGCAGCTTATCAGGAACCGGGGAGCTGTTTTTT. Protein sequence: CASSLSGTGELFF.